The clone carrying this T cell receptor beta chain has more than one count but fewer than ten. The record originates from a study of blood T cell repertoires in COVID-19. Across the study: T cells, B-cell-depleted T cells, or PBMCs provided the cDNA or gDNA that served as material.

Per the germline V gene, CDR1 is MNHNY and CDR2 is SVGAGI (reference sequence). The CDR3 is made up of 12 amino acids. V lost 6 bases and J 9 bases, leaving 9 bases between the germline ends. In the original analysis: Reference gene primer amplification yielded estimated nucleated cell counts. Generated by immunoSEQ multiplex PCR, the TCRdb table keeps only in-frame clones and is missing some. Clonal size and the V and J genes are those of that table, whereas D and trimming came from the DNA. The sample yields roughly 250,000 clones, 81% seen once. Sequenced input: peripheral blood. The source is a woman in her sixties with active or convalescent COVID-19. V gene TRBV6-6 combines with J gene TRBJ1-6; D gene unclear. CDR3 nucleotides: TGTGCCAGCAGACGGGAGAGTTCACCCCTCCACTTT. Translation gives CASRRESSPLHF.